One T cell receptor (beta chain) is described in this entry. Antigen specificity is unknown. The data were obtained in a study of T cell responses to AZD1222 COVID-19 vaccine. Study-wide findings and caveats: Spike-specific TCR repertoires showed rising breadth and depth after two AZD1222 doses. Repertoires were collected only later (after the peak T cell response had occurred). At baseline, just 6 or 7 AZD1222 recipients tested seropositive. The study found vaccine-associated CD4 TCRs spanning spike, dominant at 160-218 and 743-854.

The CDR3 spans 16 residues. Germline V lookup: CDR1 GTSNPN, CDR2 SVGIG (reference sequence). The V end was cut by 1 base, the J end by 2 bases, with 18 bases between. Assay used: immunoSEQ multiplex PCR; TCRdb lists only in-frame clones, some missing. The repertoire holds some 200,000 clones, with about 93% as singletons. V is TRBV30 and J is TRBJ2-7; D perhaps matches TRBD1 (5 bases). The sequencing used peripheral blood, collected on day 0 of MenACWY control vaccination. The TCR originated in an adult in good health. CDR3 bases: TGTGCCTGGAGTGGGTTTGGGGCGATTGGAGCCTACGAGCAGTACTTC. This sequence encodes CAWSGFGAIGAYEQYF.